This is a list of T cell receptor beta chains from one sample in a study of vaccination effects on CD4 cells after COVID-19. Clones were read by immunoSEQ multiplex PCR, and TCRdb kept only the in-frame ones, dropping some. The profile covers tens of thousands of clones, with over 70% appearing a single time and about 10% taken by the ten largest. These TCRs are of unknown antigen specificity. The specimen comprised CD4+ T cells from PBMCs cultured with SARS-CoV-2 spike peptides, sampled before COVID-19 vaccination. These receptors were taken from a human donor who received a COVID-19 vaccine. The CDR3 runs from the conserved cysteine through the conserved F or W. The D gene is left open where the match is weak. Size is stated for part of the rows, as once, few or many counts, or as a class when the clone is expanded.

j_gene | d_gene | abundance | v_gene | CDR3nt | CDR3aa
TRBJ2-3 | NA | NA | TRBV7-2 | TGTGCCAGCAGCTTAGGGCGCACAGATACGCAGTATTTT | CASSLGRTDTQYF
TRBJ2-1 | NA | NA | TRBV3-1/TRBV3-2 | TGTGCCAGCAGCCAAGGGACCGCTTACAATGAGCAGTTCTTC | CASSQGTAYNEQFF
TRBJ1-2 | NA | once | TRBV28 | TGTGCCAGCACCCCCGTAAGCACCAGGACTCACTATGGCTACACCTTC | CASTPVSTRTHYGYTF
TRBJ1-2 | NA | NA | TRBV4-3 | TGCGCCAGCAGCCAAGAAGGAAAGGGGCCCTATGGCTACACCTTC | CASSQEGKGPYGYTF
TRBJ1-2 | TRBD1 | NA | TRBV6-5 | TGTGCCAGCCGGACAGGGGGTATTCCTGACTATGGCTACACCTTC | CASRTGGIPDYGYTF
TRBJ2-1 | TRBD2 | NA | TRBV9 | TGTGCCAGCAGCCCCCCTAGCGGTACCTACAATGAGCAGTTCTTC | CASSPPSGTYNEQFF
TRBJ2-1 | NA | many | TRBV7-2 | TGTGCCAGCAGCTTTTTGAATGAGCAGTTCTTC | CASSFLNEQFF
TRBJ1-2 | NA | once | TRBV28 | TGTGCCAGCAGTCCCCCGCAATATGGCTACACCTTC | CASSPPQYGYTF
TRBJ1-1 | NA | once | TRBV2 | TGTGCCAGCAGTGGCCGCAGCACTGAAGCTTTCTTT | CASSGRSTEAFF
TRBJ1-2 | TRBD1 | NA | TRBV6-2/TRBV6-3 | TGTGCCAGCAGCGAGAGAGGGACAGTCTATGGCTACACCTTC | CASSERGTVYGYTF
TRBJ2-5 | TRBD2 | NA | TRBV3-1/TRBV3-2 | TGTGCCAGCAGCAAGGGAGTGGCTAGCGGGGTTGAGACCCAGTACTTC | CASSKGVASGVETQYF
TRBJ2-2 | TRBD2 | NA | TRBV10-3 | TGTGCCATCAGTGACCAGGGACTAACGAACACCGGGGAGCTGTTTTTT | CAISDQGLTNTGELFF
TRBJ1-1 | TRBD1 | NA | TRBV27 | TGTGCCAGTATCGCGAGGGACAGGGGGCTCCCAGGAGGAGATTACACTGAAGCTTTCTTT | CASIARDRGLPGGDYTEAFF
TRBJ2-5 | TRBD2 | NA | TRBV12-5 | TGTGCTAGTGGTTTACCACACCCGCAACTAGCGGGGGTCCAAGAGACCCAGTACTTC | CASGLPHPQLAGVQETQYF
TRBJ1-4 | TRBD1 | NA | TRBV9 | TGTGCCAGCAGCGCCCGACAGGGAGCGAATGAAAAACTGTTTTTT | CASSARQGANEKLFF
TRBJ2-5 | NA | few | TRBV7-7 | TGTGCCAGCAGCCTAACAGGGACCCAAGAGACCCAGTACTTC | CASSLTGTQETQYF
TRBJ1-3 | NA | NA | TRBV10-1 | TGCGCCAGCAGAATAGGTATGGGAAACACCATATATTTT | CASRIGMGNTIYF
TRBJ2-1 | TRBD2 | NA | TRBV7-3 | TGTGCCAGCAGCTCATTCCCGGGACTAGCGTCCCATGAGCAGTTCTTC | CASSSFPGLASHEQFF
TRBJ1-4 | TRBD1 | NA | TRBV15 | TGTGCCACCAGCGGTGCAGGGGGCTCAACTAATGAAAAACTGTTTTTT | CATSGAGGSTNEKLFF
TRBJ1-2 | NA | NA | TRBV30 | TGTGCCTGGAGTGTACAGCTTCGAGATGGCTACACCTTC | CAWSVQLRDGYTF
TRBJ1-1 | TRBD1 | few | TRBV5-1 | TGCGCCAGCAGTCGTGGACAGGCCACTGAAGCTTTCTTT | CASSRGQATEAFF
TRBJ2-1 | NA | NA | TRBV29-1 | TGCAGCGTGAGGGGGGAGGGCAGATCCTACAATGAGCAGTTCTTC | CSVRGEGRSYNEQFF
TRBJ1-4 | NA | once | TRBV21-1 | TGTGCCAGCAGCACCTTACAGGGCAAACATCCAACTAATGAAAAACTGTTTTTT | CASSTLQGKHPTNEKLFF
TRBJ2-1 | TRBD1 | NA | TRBV24-1 | TGTGCCACCAGTGACCCGGGACAGGGATCTTACAATGAGCAGTTCTTC | CATSDPGQGSYNEQFF
TRBJ2-3 | NA | NA | TRBV27 | TGTGCCAGCAGTTCTCGCCGGACTACCGCTAGCACAGATACGCAGTATTTT | CASSSRRTTASTDTQYF
TRBJ2-2 | NA | NA | TRBV5-5 | TGTGCCAGCAGCCCCAGGGGAGTGAACACCGGGGAGCTGTTTTTT | CASSPRGVNTGELFF
TRBJ1-5 | TRBD1 | few | TRBV2 | TGTGCCAGCAGCGAACCCCCAGGGGGGGGAAATCAGCCCCAGCATTTT | CASSEPPGGGNQPQHF
TRBJ1-1 | NA | once | TRBV12-3/TRBV12-4 | TGTGCCAGCAGTTCCCGTGGTGCTGAAGCTTTCTTT | CASSSRGAEAFF
TRBJ2-5 | NA | NA | TRBV6-5 | TGTGCCAGCAGCAATCAGGGAAAAGCCCAAGAGACCCAGTACTTC | CASSNQGKAQETQYF
TRBJ1-5 | NA | NA | TRBV30 | TGTGCCTGGAGTTTAAATTATTATCAGCCCCAGCATTTT | CAWSLNYYQPQHF
TRBJ2-1 | NA | NA | TRBV6-6 | TGTGCCAGCAGTTTCCAGGTCAATGAGCAGTTCTTC | CASSFQVNEQFF
TRBJ1-3 | NA | NA | TRBV7-6 | TGTGCCAGCAGCCCAACCGCTCCCACCCTCGGAAACACCATATATTTT | CASSPTAPTLGNTIYF
TRBJ2-3 | NA | NA | TRBV2 | TGTGCCTGCAATATCAGGGGGGTCCCAGATACGCAGTATTTT | CACNIRGVPDTQYF
TRBJ1-5 | NA | NA | TRBV2 | TGTGCCAGCAGTGAACGGGCAGGGGATCAGCCCCAGCATTTT | CASSERAGDQPQHF
TRBJ2-2 | TRBD1 | NA | TRBV19 | TGTGCCAGTAGGCGTGGGACAGGGAACACCGGGGAGCTGTTTTTT | CASRRGTGNTGELFF
TRBJ1-1 | NA | NA | TRBV18 | TGTGCCAGCTCACTGGACAGTAACACTGAAGCTTTCTTT | CASSLDSNTEAFF
TRBJ1-2 | NA | NA | TRBV5-1 | TGCGCCAGCAGGAGTGGGTCTCCTAACTATGGCTACACCTTC | CASRSGSPNYGYTF
TRBJ1-2 | NA | NA | TRBV6-2/TRBV6-3 | TGTGCCAGCAGCAGGGAATCGCACTATGGCTACACCTTC | CASSRESHYGYTF
TRBJ2-1 | TRBD1 | NA | TRBV7-3 | TGTGCCAGCAGCTTAGACAGGGCGGCCTACAATGAGCAGTTCTTC | CASSLDRAAYNEQFF
TRBJ1-6 | NA | NA | TRBV7-3 | TGTGCCAGCAGCTTACTTCCGGGGGCAAATTCACCCCTCCACTTT | CASSLLPGANSPLHF
TRBJ1-1 | NA | NA | TRBV5-1 | TGCGCCAGCAGCTTTATGGGTGGAACTGAAGCTTTCTTT | CASSFMGGTEAFF
TRBJ2-1 | NA | NA | TRBV24-1 | TGTGCCACCGCAAAGGGGCCCCTCTACAATGAGCAGTTCTTC | CATAKGPLYNEQFF
TRBJ1-2 | NA | NA | TRBV3-1/TRBV3-2 | TGTGCCAGCAGCCAAGCGGGGGCCAACTATGGCTACACCTTC | CASSQAGANYGYTF
TRBJ2-3 | NA | NA | TRBV10-2 | TGCGCCAGCAGACAGGGTAGCGGCACAGATACGCAGTATTTT | CASRQGSGTDTQYF
TRBJ2-5 | NA | NA | TRBV7-3 | TGTGCCAGCAGCTTAAACCCTAATCGGACCCAGTACTTC | CASSLNPNRTQYF